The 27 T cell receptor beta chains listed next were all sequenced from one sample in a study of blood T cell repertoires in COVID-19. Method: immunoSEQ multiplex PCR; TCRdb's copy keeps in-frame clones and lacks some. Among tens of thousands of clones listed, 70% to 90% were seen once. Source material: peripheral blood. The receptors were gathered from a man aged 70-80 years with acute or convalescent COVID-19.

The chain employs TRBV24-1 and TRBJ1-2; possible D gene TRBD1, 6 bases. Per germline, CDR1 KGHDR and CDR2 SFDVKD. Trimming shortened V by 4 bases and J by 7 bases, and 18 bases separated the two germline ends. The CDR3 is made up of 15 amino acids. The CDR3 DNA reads TGTGCCACCAGTGACCCGACAGGATTGAGAGGTGGCTACACCTTC. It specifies CATSDPTGLRGGYTF.

DNA of the CDR3: TGTGCCAGCAGCTTAGGACAGGCGGGCACCGGGGAGCTGTTTTTT. This codes for CASSLGQAGTGELFF. The rearrangement links TRBV7-2 to TRBJ2-2; maybe TRBD1 (6 bases). V gave up 1 base and J gave up 4 bases, with 10 bases separating them. The CDR3 runs to 15 residues. Germline lookup yields CDR1 SGHTA and CDR2 FQGNSA. Complete variable domain (other parts from reference TRBV7-2 and TRBJ2-2): GAGVSQSPSNKVTEKGKDVELRCDPISGHTALYWYRQSLGQGLEFLIYFQGNSAPDKSGLPSDRFSAERTGGSVSTLTIQRTQQEDSAVYLCASSLGQAGTGELFFGEGSRLTVL.

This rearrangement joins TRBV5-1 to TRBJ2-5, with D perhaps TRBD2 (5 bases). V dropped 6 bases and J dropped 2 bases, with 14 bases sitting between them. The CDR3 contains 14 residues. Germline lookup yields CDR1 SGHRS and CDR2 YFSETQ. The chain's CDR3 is CASTLLGGQETQYF. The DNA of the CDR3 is TGCGCCAGCACCCTACTGGGCGGGCAAGAGACCCAGTACTTC.

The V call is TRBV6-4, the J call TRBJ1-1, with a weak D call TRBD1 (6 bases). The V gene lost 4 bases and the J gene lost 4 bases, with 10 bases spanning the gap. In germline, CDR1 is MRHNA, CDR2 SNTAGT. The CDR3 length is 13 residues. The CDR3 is CASSVEGGTEAFF. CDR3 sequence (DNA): TGTGCCAGCAGTGTTGAAGGGGGCACTGAAGCTTTCTTT.

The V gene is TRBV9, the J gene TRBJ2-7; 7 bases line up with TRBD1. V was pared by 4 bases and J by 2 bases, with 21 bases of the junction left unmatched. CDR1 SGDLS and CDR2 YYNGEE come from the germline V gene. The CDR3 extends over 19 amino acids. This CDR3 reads CASSYRWWPGTEDPYEQYV. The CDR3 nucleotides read TGTGCCAGCAGCTATAGGTGGTGGCCCGGGACAGAAGACCCCTACGAGCAGTACGTC.

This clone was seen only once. The CDR3, as DNA: TGTGCCAGCAACCCTGACGCAGGGCGAATTGGTGGCTACACCTTC. This codes for CASNPDAGRIGGYTF. V and J are TRBV5-6 and TRBJ1-2, with TRBD1 as a possible D gene (5 bases). In germline, CDR1 is SGHDT, CDR2 YYEEEE. The CDR3 is 15 amino acids. V lost 6 bases and J lost 7, with 22 bases in between.

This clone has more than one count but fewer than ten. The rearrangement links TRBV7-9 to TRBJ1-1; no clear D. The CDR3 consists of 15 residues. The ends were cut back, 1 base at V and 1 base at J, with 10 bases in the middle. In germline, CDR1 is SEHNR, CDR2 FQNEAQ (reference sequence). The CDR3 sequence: CASSLGANGNTEAFF. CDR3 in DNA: TGTGCCAGCAGCTTAGGCGCAAACGGGAACACTGAAGCTTTCTTT.

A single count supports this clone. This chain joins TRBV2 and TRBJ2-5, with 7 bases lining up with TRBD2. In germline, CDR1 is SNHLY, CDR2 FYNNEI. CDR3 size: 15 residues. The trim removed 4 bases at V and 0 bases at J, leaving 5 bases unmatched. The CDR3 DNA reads TGTGCCAGCAGTGTGGGAGCGGGGAACCAAGAGACCCAGTACTTC. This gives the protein CASSVGAGNQETQYF.

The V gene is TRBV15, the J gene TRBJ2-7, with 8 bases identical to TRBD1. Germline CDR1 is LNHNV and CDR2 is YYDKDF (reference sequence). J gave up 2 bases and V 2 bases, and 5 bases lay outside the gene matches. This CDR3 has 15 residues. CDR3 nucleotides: TGTGCCACCAGCAGATCAGGGACAGGAACCTACGAGCAGTACTTC. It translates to CATSRSGTGTYEQYF.

Written as DNA, the CDR3 is TGTGCCAGCACTATCCCCGGGACAGGGGTTGAAGAGACCCAGTACTTC. This gives the protein CASTIPGTGVEETQYF. The J gene is TRBJ2-5, the V gene TRBV28; TRBD1 agrees at 10 bases. Unmatched junction bases numbered 11, after V lost 7 bases and J lost 3 bases. Germline-derived CDR1 and CDR2 are MDHEN and SYDVKM. The CDR3 has 16 amino acids.

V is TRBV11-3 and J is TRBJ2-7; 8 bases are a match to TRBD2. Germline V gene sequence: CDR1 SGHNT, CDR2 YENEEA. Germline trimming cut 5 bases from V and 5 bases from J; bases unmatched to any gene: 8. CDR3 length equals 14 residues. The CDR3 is CASSPLGLGDEQYF. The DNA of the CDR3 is TGTGCCAGCAGCCCATTGGGACTAGGTGACGAGCAGTACTTC.

This CDR3 reads CASSVGLAGETQYF. CDR3 nucleotide sequence: TGTGCCAGCAGCGTAGGACTAGCGGGGGAGACCCAGTACTTC. The V gene is TRBV9, the J gene TRBJ2-5, with 11 bases identical to TRBD2. The CDR3 is 14 residues long. From germline, CDR1 is SGDLS and CDR2 YYNGEE. Losses at the gene ends were 0 bases for V and 5 bases for J; bases not matched to a gene: 0.

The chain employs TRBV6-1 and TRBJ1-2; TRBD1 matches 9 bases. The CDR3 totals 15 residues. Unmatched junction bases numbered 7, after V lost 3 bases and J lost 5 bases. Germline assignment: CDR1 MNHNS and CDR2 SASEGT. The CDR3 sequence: CASSDATGGGYGYTF. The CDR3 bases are TGTGCCAGCAGTGACGCGACAGGGGGAGGGTATGGCTACACCTTC.

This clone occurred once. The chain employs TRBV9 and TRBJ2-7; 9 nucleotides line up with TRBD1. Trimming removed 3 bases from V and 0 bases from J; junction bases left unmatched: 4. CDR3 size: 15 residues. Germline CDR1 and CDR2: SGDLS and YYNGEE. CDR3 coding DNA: TGTGCCAGCAGCGAGGGGACAGGGCTCTCCTACGAGCAGTACTTC. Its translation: CASSEGTGLSYEQYF.

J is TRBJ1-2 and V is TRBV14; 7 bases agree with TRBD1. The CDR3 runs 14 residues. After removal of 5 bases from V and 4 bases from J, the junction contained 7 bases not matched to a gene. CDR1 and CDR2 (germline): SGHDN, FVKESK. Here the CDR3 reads CASSEQGPGYGYTF. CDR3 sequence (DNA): TGTGCCAGCAGCGAACAGGGGCCCGGCTATGGCTACACCTTC.

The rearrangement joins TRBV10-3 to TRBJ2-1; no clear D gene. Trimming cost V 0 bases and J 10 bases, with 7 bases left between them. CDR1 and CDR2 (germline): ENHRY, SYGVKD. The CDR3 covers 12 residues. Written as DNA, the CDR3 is TGTGCCATCAGTGAGTCCCGGTACGAGCAGTTCTTC. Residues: CAISESRYEQFF.

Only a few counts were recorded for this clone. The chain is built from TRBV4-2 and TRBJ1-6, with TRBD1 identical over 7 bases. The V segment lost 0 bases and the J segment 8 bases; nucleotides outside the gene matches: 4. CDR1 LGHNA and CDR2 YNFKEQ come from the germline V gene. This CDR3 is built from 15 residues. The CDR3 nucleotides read TGTGCCAGCAGCCAAGAGCACAGGGGCTATTCACCCCTCCACTTT. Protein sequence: CASSQEHRGYSPLHF.

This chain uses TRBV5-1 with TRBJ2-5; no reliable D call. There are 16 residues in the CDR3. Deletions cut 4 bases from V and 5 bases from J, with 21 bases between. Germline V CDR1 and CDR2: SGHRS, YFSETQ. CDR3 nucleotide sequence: TGCGCCAGCAGCCACGTAGCTACAAGGTACGCGGAGACCCAGTACTTC. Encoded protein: CASSHVATRYAETQYF.

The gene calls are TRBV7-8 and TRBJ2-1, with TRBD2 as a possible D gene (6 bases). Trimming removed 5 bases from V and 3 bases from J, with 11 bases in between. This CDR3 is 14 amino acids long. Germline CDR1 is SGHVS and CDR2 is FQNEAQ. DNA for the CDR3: TGTGCCAGCAGCCTGGGACTTAACTACAATGAGCAGTTCTTC. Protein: CASSLGLNYNEQFF.

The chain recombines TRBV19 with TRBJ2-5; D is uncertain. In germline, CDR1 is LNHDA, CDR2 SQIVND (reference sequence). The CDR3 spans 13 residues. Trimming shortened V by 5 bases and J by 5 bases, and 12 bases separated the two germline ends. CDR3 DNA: TGTGCCAGTAGTGCCTTAGACGGGGAGACCCAGTACTTC. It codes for CASSALDGETQYF.

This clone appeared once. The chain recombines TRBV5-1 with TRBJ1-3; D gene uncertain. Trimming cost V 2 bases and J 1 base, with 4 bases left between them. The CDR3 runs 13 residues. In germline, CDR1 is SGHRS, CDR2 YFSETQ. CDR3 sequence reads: CASSLESGNTIYF. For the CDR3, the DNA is TGCGCCAGCAGCTTAGAGTCTGGAAACACCATATATTTT.

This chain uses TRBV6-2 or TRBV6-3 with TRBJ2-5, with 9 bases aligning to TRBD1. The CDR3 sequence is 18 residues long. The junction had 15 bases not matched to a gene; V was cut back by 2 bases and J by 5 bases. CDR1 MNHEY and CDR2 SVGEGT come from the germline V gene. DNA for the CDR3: TGTGCCAGCAGTTACCAACTAAGCCGGGACAGGGAGAGGGAGACCCAGTACTTC. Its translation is CASSYQLSRDRERETQYF.

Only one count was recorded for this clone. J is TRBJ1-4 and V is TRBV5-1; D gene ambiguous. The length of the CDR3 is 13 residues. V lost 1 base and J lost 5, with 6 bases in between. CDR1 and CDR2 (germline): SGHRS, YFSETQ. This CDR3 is CASSLSGNEKLFF. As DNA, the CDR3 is TGCGCCAGCAGCTTGTCGGGGAATGAAAAACTGTTTTTT.

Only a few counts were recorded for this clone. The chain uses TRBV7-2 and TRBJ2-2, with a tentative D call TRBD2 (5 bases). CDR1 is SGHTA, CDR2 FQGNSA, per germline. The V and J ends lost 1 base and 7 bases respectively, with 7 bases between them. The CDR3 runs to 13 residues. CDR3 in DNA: TGTGCCAGCAGCTTAGGGGGAGACGGGGAGCTGTTTTTT. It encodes CASSLGGDGELFF.

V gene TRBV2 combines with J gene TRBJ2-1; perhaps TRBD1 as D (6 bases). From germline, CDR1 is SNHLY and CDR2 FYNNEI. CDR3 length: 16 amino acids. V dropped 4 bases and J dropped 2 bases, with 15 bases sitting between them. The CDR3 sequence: CASSGRWTETYNEQFF. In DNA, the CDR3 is TGTGCCAGCAGTGGGAGGTGGACAGAAACCTACAATGAGCAGTTCTTC. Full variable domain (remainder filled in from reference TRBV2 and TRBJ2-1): EPEVTQTPSHQVTQMGQEVILRCVPISNHLYFYWYRQILGQKVEFLVSFYNNEISEKSEIFDDQFSVERPDGSNFTLKIRSTKLEDSAMYFCASSGRWTETYNEQFFGPGTRLTVL.

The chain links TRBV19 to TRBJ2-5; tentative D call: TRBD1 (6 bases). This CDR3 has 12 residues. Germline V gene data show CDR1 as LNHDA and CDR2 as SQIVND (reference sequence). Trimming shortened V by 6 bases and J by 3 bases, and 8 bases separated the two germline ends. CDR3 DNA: TGTGCCAGTAGGGACAGCGAAGAGACCCAGTACTTC. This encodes CASRDSEETQYF.

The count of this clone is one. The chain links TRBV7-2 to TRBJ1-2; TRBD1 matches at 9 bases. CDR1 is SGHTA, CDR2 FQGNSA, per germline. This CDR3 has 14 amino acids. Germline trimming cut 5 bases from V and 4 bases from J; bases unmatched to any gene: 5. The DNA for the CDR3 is TGTGCCAGCAGCCCCGGGACAGGGATCTATGGCTACACCTTC. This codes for CASSPGTGIYGYTF.